This T cell receptor (beta chain) was captured by sequencing in a study of blood T cell repertoires in COVID-19. Overall study: Sites across the United States, Italy and Spain contributed samples from acute and convalescent COVID-19. Sample material is recorded as cDNA or gDNA derived from T cells, B-cell-depleted T cells, or PBMCs.

The CDR3 is 12 amino acids. The ends were cut back, 5 bases at V and 10 bases at J, with 13 bases in the middle. CDR1 and CDR2 from the germline V gene are SGHRS and YFSETQ. Original data processing: The assay estimated nucleated cells by amplifying reference gene primers. TCRdb keeps only in-frame clones here, not all; method: immunoSEQ multiplex PCR. The DNA gave D and trimming, while V, J and clone size come from that table. The sample records more than 95,000 clones, roughly 80% being singletons. The clonotype originates from a woman older than 75 with acute or convalescent COVID-19. This rearrangement joins TRBV5-1 to TRBJ1-5; no clear D gene. Material: peripheral blood. In DNA, the CDR3 is TGCGCCAGCAGGGGTGAGGTAGGACCCCAGCATTTT. Protein: CASRGEVGPQHF. The full variable domain, in which reference TRBV5-1 and TRBJ1-5 provide the parts outside the CDR3, is KAGVTQTPRYLIKTRGQQVTLSCSPISGHRSVSWYQQTPGQGLQFLFEYFSETQRNKGNFPGRFSGRQFSNSRSEMNVSTLELGDSALYLCASRGEVGPQHFGDGTRLSIL.